Following are 8 T cell receptor beta chains from one sample sequenced in a study of CD8 T cells in ankylosing spondylitis. MiXCR was run by TCRdb on the 5' RACE reads, yielding one entry per CDR3 protein. The data show tens of thousands of distinct CDR3 sequences, with about 29% seen just once and 45% held by the top ten. The sequencing sample was made of synovial fluid, either unsorted or a sorted T cell fraction (not recorded which). These receptors were obtained from a male donor with ankylosing spondylitis.

This rearrangement joins TRBV24-1 to TRBJ2-1; 10 bases map to TRBD1. Germline V CDR1 and CDR2: KGHDR, SFDVKD. With 3 bases clipped from V and 3 bases from J, the junction kept 4 bases outside the gene matches. This CDR3 contains 16 residues. Here the CDR3 reads CATSDMDRGGYNEQFF. The CDR3 nucleotides are TGTGCCACCAGTGATATGGACAGGGGGGGCTACAATGAGCAGTTCTTC.

This rearrangement joins TRBV6-2 or TRBV6-3 to TRBJ2-1; no firm D call. There are 13 residues in the CDR3. Between the trimmed V and J ends, which lost 2 bases and 6 bases, there was a span of 8 bases. Germline assignment: CDR1 MNHEY and CDR2 SVGEGT. CDR3 DNA sequence: TGTGCCAGCAGTTACGGAGACATCAATGAGCAGTTCTTC. Protein sequence: CASSYGDINEQFF.

Only a few counts were recorded for this clonotype. The chain employs TRBV7-9 and TRBJ1-2; the match to TRBD1 covers 8 bases. Germline V gene lookup returns CDR1 SEHNR and CDR2 FQNEAQ (reference sequence). The junction had 12 bases not matched to a gene; V was cut back by 4 bases and J by 5 bases. This CDR3 comprises 16 residues. The CDR3 here is CASSSMGTTGVYGYTF. In DNA form, the CDR3 reads TGTGCCAGCAGCTCTATGGGGACGACAGGGGTATATGGCTACACCTTC.

This clonotype was found many times. Written as DNA, the CDR3 is TGCAGCGTTGTCGAATTCTACGAGCAGTACTTC. Its protein is CSVVEFYEQYF. The J gene is TRBJ2-7, the V gene TRBV29-1; D gene unclear. The CDR3 is 11 residues long. Germline CDR1 SQVTM, CDR2 ANQGSEA. Between the trimmed V and J ends, which lost 4 bases and 3 bases, there was a span of 7 bases.

This clonotype came up many times. The V call is TRBV7-6, the J call TRBJ1-3, with D tentatively TRBD1 (5 bases). There are 16 residues in the CDR3. Germline V gene sequence: CDR1 SGHVS, CDR2 FNYEAQ. The V end was cut by 5 bases, the J end by 0 bases, with 14 bases between. CDR3 sequence: CASSPGPGFSGNTIYF. The CDR3 DNA reads TGTGCCAGCAGCCCGGGACCGGGATTCTCTGGAAACACCATATATTTT.

The chain is built from TRBV11-3 and TRBJ1-3, with unresolved D. Germline-derived CDR1 and CDR2 are SGHNT and YENEEA. The CDR3 loop spans 13 amino acids. The V end lost 4 bases, the J end lost 2 bases, and 6 bases lay between the germline ends. In DNA form, the CDR3 reads TGTGCCAGCAGCTCTTATACTGGAAACACCATATATTTT. It is translated as CASSSYTGNTIYF.

CDR3 residues: CASGSGSPHEQYF. CDR3 nucleotide sequence: TGCGCCAGCGGGAGCGGGAGTCCCCACGAGCAGTACTTC. The chain employs TRBV10-2 and TRBJ2-7; 8 bases agree with TRBD2. This CDR3 is built from 13 residues. Trimming at V came to 8 bases and at J to 5 bases, leaving 8 bases not matched to a gene. The germline V gene encodes CDR1 WSHSY and CDR2 SAAADI.

This chain links TRBV3-1 with TRBJ2-1, with D unresolved. V was pared by 0 bases and J by 8 bases, with 17 bases between. Germline loops: CDR1 LGHDT, CDR2 YNNKEL (reference sequence). The CDR3 totals 16 residues. The CDR3 spells CASSQDWLDRTYEQFF. Here the CDR3 DNA reads TGTGCCAGCAGCCAAGACTGGCTAGATAGGACGTATGAGCAGTTCTTC.